Sequencing of this T cell receptor (beta chain) was carried out in a study of control samples from healthy donors and cancer patients. V was shortened by 4 bases and J by 6 bases, with 7 bases between the two germline ends. There are 12 residues in the CDR3. In germline, CDR1 is SNHLY, CDR2 FYNNEI. Assay used: immunoSEQ multiplex PCR; TCRdb lists only in-frame clones, some missing. Of around 58,000 clones listed, 95% to 96% are singletons. The source is a young woman in good health. The sequencing input was blood. This chain connects TRBV2 to TRBJ1-5, with D uncertain. CDR3 sequence reads: CASSGTLQPQHF. The CDR3 bases are TGTGCCAGCAGTGGGACCCTTCAGCCCCAGCATTTT.